This TCR beta chain derives from a study of shared clonotypes between healthy human individuals. Across the study: The cohort comprised two women and a few men. Their ages spanned 18 to 49 years. Whole-study results and caveats: It was anticipated that sequencing depth would influence how many clonotypes donors shared.

To note about this clone: Its cognate antigen is unknown.

The ends lost 2 bases at V and 6 bases at J; junction bases unmatched: 9. Per germline, CDR1 SGHRS and CDR2 YFSETQ. The CDR3 totals 15 residues. Terminally differentiated effector memory CD45RA+ cells were excluded from the naive CD8 cells, which were CD45RO-negative and positively selected for CCR7. The deep-level immunoSEQ assay was used. Clones were read by immunoSEQ multiplex PCR, and TCRdb kept only the in-frame ones, dropping some. Here the sample spans approximately 2,000,000 clones, roughly 95% being singletons. The origin of this receptor is a young man in good health. Some clones in this sample may be carry-over from other donors' samples. The sequenced material came from naive CD8+ T cells from PBMCs. The chain combines TRBV5-1 with TRBJ2-7; TRBD1 agrees at 9 bases. The CDR3 here is CASSLGTGYTCEQYF. In nucleotides, the CDR3 is TGCGCCAGCAGCTTAGGGACAGGGTACACCTGCGAGCAGTACTTC.